These 14 T cell receptor beta chains share one sample of origin, sequenced in a study of PD-L1 blockade in urothelial cancer. Some clones are missing from TCRdb's copy, which holds only in-frame ones; the method was immunoSEQ multiplex PCR. The data contain 45,000 to 60,000 clones, approximately 90% of them seen just once; the ten biggest clones take up about 2.6%. The time point was: peripheral blood 6 weeks after treatment start. The sequences come from PBMCs, collected around atezolizumab (anti-PD-L1) treatment. These receptor sequences come from a man between 60 and 75 years old with urothelial cancer.

In the case of this clone: The same CDR3 is also encoded by other DNA sequences in this sample. This chain uses TRBV7-2 with TRBJ1-1; a weak D match, TRBD1 (5 bases). The CDR3 totals 14 residues. Trimming shortened V by 3 bases and J by 1 base, and 9 bases separated the two germline ends. Germline values: CDR1 SGHTA, CDR2 FQGNSA. The CDR3 nucleotides are TGTGCCAGCAGCTTGGGCACAGGGAACACTGAAGCTTTCTTT. Amino acid sequence: CASSLGTGNTEAFF.

This clone was found once. The chain is built from TRBV7-8 and TRBJ2-3, with D maybe TRBD2 (7 bases). Trimming took off 1 base at V and 2 bases at J, with 10 bases between the two ends. CDR1 is SGHVS and CDR2 is FQNEAQ in the germline V gene. This CDR3 is 15 amino acids long. The chain's CDR3 is CASSLEGGTTDTQYF. CDR3 coding DNA: TGTGCCAGCAGCTTAGAGGGGGGGACCACAGATACGCAGTATTTT.

J is TRBJ1-2 and V is TRBV7-5; the table's D call of TRBD1 was not tested on the DNA. TRBV7-5 is recorded as a pseudogene. The CDR3 loop spans 18 amino acids. The CDR3 nucleotides are TGTGTCAGAAGCTTAAAAGCGTGGGGGGAGACAGGGACAGATGGCTACACCTTC. It is translated as CVRSLKAWGETGTDGYTF.

In this sample, this clone turned up a few times. V and J are TRBV28 and TRBJ1-3, with TRBD1 identical over 8 bases. After removal of 7 bases from V and 3 bases from J, the junction contained 8 bases not matched to a gene. The V gene's germline CDR1 is MDHEN and CDR2 SYDVKM. The CDR3 extends over 15 amino acids. Here the CDR3 reads CASTSTGDYGNTIYF. DNA of the CDR3: TGTGCCAGCACCTCGACAGGGGATTATGGAAACACCATATATTTT.

V and J are TRBV5-4 and TRBJ2-1; TRBD1 matches at 8 bases. The V segment lost 3 bases and the J segment 4 bases; nucleotides outside the gene matches: 9. This CDR3 region has 16 residues. Germline V gene lookup returns CDR1 SGHNT and CDR2 YYREEE (reference sequence). CDR3 in DNA: TGTGCCAGCAGCTCTAAAGGACAGGGCACTTACAATGAGCAGTTCTTC. Translated: CASSSKGQGTYNEQFF. The variable domain in full, completed from reference TRBV5-4 and TRBJ2-1, reads ETGVTQSPTHLIKTRGQQVTLRCSSQSGHNTVSWYQQALGQGPQFIFQYYREEENGRGNFPPRFSGLQFPNYSSELNVNALELDDSALYLCASSSKGQGTYNEQFFGPGTRLTVL.

This clone has only a few counts. The CDR3 carries no conserved terminal phenylalanine or tryptophan, so it likely arises from a read error. Because the CDR3's place on the DNA is in doubt, the DNA is left out and the CDR3 is given as listed by TCRdb. The CDR3 loop is CASSTTNLDRASL. This chain links TRBV19 with TRBJ1-2; the table's D gene call, TRBD1, was not cross checked with the DNA. In germline, CDR1 is LNHDA, CDR2 SQIVND (reference sequence). The CDR3 has 13 amino acids, counting both end residues.

V usage is TRBV13 and J usage is TRBJ2-7; weak D call: TRBD2 (5 bases). The CDR3 sequence is 16 residues long. CDR1 and CDR2 from the germline V gene are PRHDT and FYEKMQ (reference sequence). V dropped 5 bases and J dropped 5 bases, with 22 bases sitting between them. CDR3 bases: TGTGCCAGCAGCCCATTCGAGGGTATCCTCACCCACGAGCAGTACTTC. Amino acids: CASSPFEGILTHEQYF. Variable domain in full (rest from reference TRBV13 and TRBJ2-7): AAGVIQSPRHLIKEKRETATLKCYPIPRHDTVYWYQQGPGQDPQFLISFYEKMQSDKGSIPDRFSAQQFSDYHSELNMSSLELGDSALYFCASSPFEGILTHEQYFGPGTRLTVT.

The rearrangement joins TRBV18 to TRBJ2-3, with a possible D match to TRBD2 (6 bases). CDR1 KGHSH and CDR2 LQKENI come from the germline V gene. The CDR3 is 15 amino acids. V lost 2 bases and J 0 bases, leaving 9 bases between the germline ends. The CDR3 here is CASSPAGSSTDTQYF. CDR3 bases: TGTGCCAGCTCACCAGCGGGATCTAGCACAGATACGCAGTATTTT.

There are a few counts of this clone. This chain links TRBV6-6 with TRBJ2-7, with 10 positions matching TRBD1. Germline V gives CDR1 MNHNY, CDR2 SVGAGI (reference sequence). V gave up 5 bases and J gave up 4 bases; unmatched junction bases: 11. The CDR3 totals 16 residues. CDR3 sequence reads: CASSPTGTGDFYEQYF. DNA for the CDR3: TGTGCCAGCAGTCCCACCGGGACAGGGGATTTTTACGAGCAGTACTTC.

The chain recombines TRBV5-1 with TRBJ2-1; 7 bases are shared with TRBD1. This CDR3 spans 11 amino acids. V shed 4 bases and J 15 bases; nucleotides not matched to a gene: 7. Per germline, CDR1 SGHRS and CDR2 YFSETQ. The CDR3 DNA follows: TGCGCCAGCAGCCCTGGACAGGCGTTGTTCTTC. It yields the protein CASSPGQALFF.

V and J are TRBV6-5 and TRBJ2-2; 9 positions agree with TRBD1. The CDR3 extends over 14 amino acids. J was trimmed by 8 bases and V by 6 bases; bases with no gene match: 7. CDR1 is MNHEY, CDR2 SVGAGI, per germline. The CDR3: CASSQTGTGGELFF. The DNA of the CDR3 is TGTGCCAGCAGCCAAACCGGGACAGGGGGGGAGCTGTTTTTT.

This chain connects TRBV19 to TRBJ1-6; tentative D call: TRBD1 (5 bases). This CDR3 has 15 amino acids. The V and J ends lost 3 bases and 8 bases respectively, with 14 bases between them. Germline values: CDR1 LNHDA, CDR2 SQIVND (reference sequence). DNA of the CDR3: TGTGCCAGTAGTATTACCGGGACTGGGGATTCACCCCTCCACTTT. Protein: CASSITGTGDSPLHF. Based on the CDR3 plus reference TRBV19 and TRBJ1-6, the full variable domain is DGGITQSPKYLFRKEGQNVTLSCEQNLNHDAMYWYRQDPGQGLRLIYYSQIVNDFQKGDIAEGYSVSREKKESFPLTVTSAQKNPTAFYLCASSITGTGDSPLHFGNGTRLTVT.

The rearrangement joins TRBV5-1 to TRBJ1-4; 9 bases map to TRBD1. V dropped 5 bases and J dropped 7; count of bases not matched to a gene: 9. This CDR3 region has 15 residues. Per the germline V gene, CDR1 is SGHRS and CDR2 is YFSETQ. The DNA of the CDR3 is TGCGCCAGCAGACATCCGGGACAGGGCTCTGAAAAACTGTTTTTT. Protein sequence: CASRHPGQGSEKLFF. The variable domain in full, completed from reference TRBV5-1 and TRBJ1-4, reads KAGVTQTPRYLIKTRGQQVTLSCSPISGHRSVSWYQQTPGQGLQFLFEYFSETQRNKGNFPGRFSGRQFSNSRSEMNVSTLELGDSALYLCASRHPGQGSEKLFFGSGTQLSVL.

V usage is TRBV7-9 and J usage is TRBJ1-2; TRBD1 aligns across 12 bases. The CDR3 totals 16 residues. Germline lookup yields CDR1 SEHNR and CDR2 FQNEAQ (reference sequence). The V segment lost 4 bases and the J segment 7 bases; nucleotides outside the gene matches: 10. Here the CDR3 reads CASSSSAGTGGVGYTF. As DNA, the CDR3 is TGTGCCAGCAGCTCTTCGGCAGGGACAGGGGGCGTTGGCTACACCTTC.